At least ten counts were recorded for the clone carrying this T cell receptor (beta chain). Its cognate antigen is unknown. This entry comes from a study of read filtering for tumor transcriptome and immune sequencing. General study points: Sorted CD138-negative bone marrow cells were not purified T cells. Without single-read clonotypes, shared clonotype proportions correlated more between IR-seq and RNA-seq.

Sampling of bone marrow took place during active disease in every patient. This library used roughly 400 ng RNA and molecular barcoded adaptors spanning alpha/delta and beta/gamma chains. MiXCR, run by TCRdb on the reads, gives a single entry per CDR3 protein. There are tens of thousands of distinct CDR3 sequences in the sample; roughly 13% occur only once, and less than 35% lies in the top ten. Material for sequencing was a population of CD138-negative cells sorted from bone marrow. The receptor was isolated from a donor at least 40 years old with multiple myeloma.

The CDR3 nucleotides are TGCAGTGCTCCGATAGCGGGAGTGTCCTACAATGAGCAGTTCTTC. As protein: CSAPIAGVSYNEQFF. The chain couples TRBV20-1 to TRBJ2-1; 9 nucleotides align to TRBD2. There are 15 residues in the CDR3. The junction had 6 bases not matched to a gene; V was cut back by 5 bases and J by 1 base. Germline lookup yields CDR1 DFQATT and CDR2 SNEGSKA (reference sequence).